Listed below are T cell receptor beta chains from one sample, sequenced in a study of cytomegalovirus exposure and HLA in healthy donors. The protocol was immunoSEQ multiplex PCR, while the TCRdb copy is restricted to in-frame clones and leaves out a portion. The sample lists roughly 190,000 clones; approximately 67% were seen once. The sample consisted of PBMCs. Receptors were obtained from a man aged 35 to 55 in good health and CMV-seronegative. Both conserved end residues are part of each CDR3. D genes are given only for firm matches. The size field is filled for only some rows; it gives once, few, many or a size class.

j_call v_call d_call clone_size cdr3_aa cdr3_nt
TRBJ2-7 TRBV18 TRBD1 few CASSPGQGAGYF TGTGCCAGCTCACCTGGACAGGGGGCGGGGTACTTC
TRBJ1-6 TRBV9 . . CASSRLNSPLHF TGTGCCAGCAGCCGACTTAATTCCCCCCTCCACTTT
TRBJ1-1 TRBV11-1 TRBD1 once CASSLSGTGVLGTEAFF TGTGCCAGCAGTCTCTCCGGGACAGGGGTTTTAGGCACTGAAGCTTTCTTT
TRBJ1-1 TRBV7-9 . . CASSLGAGNTEAFF TGTGCCAGCAGCTTAGGGGCGGGGAACACTGAAGCTTTCTTT
TRBJ1-1 TRBV6-1 . . CASRLIQGSEAFF TGTGCCAGCAGGCTCATACAGGGTTCCGAGGCTTTCTTT
TRBJ2-5 TRBV5-6 TRBD1 few CASSLSGTGQETQYF TGTGCCAGCAGCTTGTCTGGGACAGGGCAAGAGACCCAGTACTTC
TRBJ2-1 TRBV9 . few CASSVFELDEQFF TGTGCCAGCAGCGTATTCGAGCTTGATGAGCAGTTCTTC
TRBJ2-4 TRBV25-1 . . CASSESQGKAKNIQYF TGTGCCAGCAGTGAATCCCAGGGGAAAGCCAAAAACATTCAGTACTTC
TRBJ1-1 TRBV7-9 . . CASSLRGSEAFF TGTGCCAGCAGCTTGAGAGGGTCTGAAGCTTTCTTT
TRBJ2-7 TRBV5-1 TRBD1 . CASSPRDRADYEQYF TGCGCCAGCAGCCCTCGGGACAGGGCTGACTACGAGCAGTACTTC
TRBJ1-2 TRBV7-2 . . CASSFWTAGGYTF TGTGCCAGCAGCTTTTGGACAGCGGGAGGCTACACCTTC
TRBJ2-1 TRBV4-2 . once CASSQDLSAGQIVSYNEQFF TGTGCCAGCAGCCAAGATCTTTCGGCGGGACAGATAGTCTCCTACAATGAGCAGTTCTTC
TRBJ2-7 TRBV11-2 . . CASSLVLSLYEQYF TGTGCCAGCAGCTTAGTCCTCTCTCTGTACGAGCAGTACTTC
TRBJ2-1 TRBV28 TRBD1 few CASSRSGTGGYNEQFF TGTGCCAGCAGTAGGTCCGGGACAGGTGGTTACAATGAGCAGTTCTTC
TRBJ1-1 TRBV4-3 . . CASSQRENTEAFF TGCGCCAGCAGCCAAAGAGAGAACACTGAAGCTTTCTTT
TRBJ1-2 TRBV7-9 . . CASSPTADSSYGYTF TGTGCCAGCAGCCCAACAGCGGACAGCTCCTATGGCTACACCTTC
TRBJ1-2 TRBV6-1 . . CASSERGRGYGYTF TGTGCCAGCAGTGAACGAGGGCGCGGCTATGGCTACACCTTC
TRBJ2-1 TRBV7-9 TRBD1 . CASSARDRGNEQFF TGTGCCAGCAGTGCCCGGGACAGGGGCAATGAGCAGTTCTTC
TRBJ1-2 TRBV2 . . CASSEALRRANNGYTF TGTGCCAGCAGTGAAGCGCTCCGCAGGGCAAACAATGGCTACACCTTC
TRBJ2-2 TRBV10-1 TRBD1 . CASSYPGTVNTGELFF TGCGCCAGCAGTTACCCCGGGACAGTAAACACCGGGGAGCTGTTTTTT
TRBJ1-1 TRBV4-2 TRBD1 . CASSQTQGVTEAFF TGTGCCAGCAGCCAAACACAGGGGGTAACTGAAGCTTTCTTT
TRBJ1-5 TRBV28 . . CASSFGQLDNQPQHF TGTGCCAGCAGTTTCGGACAGCTCGACAATCAGCCCCAGCATTTT
TRBJ2-1 TRBV7-9 TRBD1 . CSSSHRDRTYNEQFF TGTTCCAGCAGCCACCGGGACAGGACTTACAATGAGCAGTTCTTC
TRBJ2-1 TRBV7-7 TRBD2 once CASSKHREGEQFF TGTGCTAGCAGCAAACACCGGGAGGGTGAGCAGTTCTTC
TRBJ1-1 TRBV6-5 . . CASRKGIMNTEAFF TGTGCCAGCAGAAAGGGGATAATGAACACTGAAGCTTTCTTT
TRBJ2-1 TRBV29-1 TRBD2 few CSARTSGGGTEQFF TGCAGCGCCAGGACTAGCGGGGGGGGGACGGAGCAGTTCTTC
TRBJ1-5 TRBV28 . . CASSTGPSNQPQHF TGTGCCAGCAGTACAGGTCCCAGCAATCAGCCCCAGCATTTT
TRBJ1-6 TRBV19 . few CASSIDPGGNNSPLHF TGTGCCAGTAGTATAGATCCCGGCGGGAATAATTCACCCCTCCACTTT
TRBJ1-3 TRBV7-2 TRBD1 . CASSSTGTEFASGNTIYF TGTGCCAGCAGCAGTACCGGGACAGAATTCGCCTCTGGAAACACCATATATTTT
TRBJ2-2 TRBV2 . . CASSVGAYTGELFF TGTGCCAGCAGTGTGGGGGCATACACCGGGGAGCTGTTTTTT
TRBJ1-1 TRBV6-6 . . CASNTRGTTEAFF TGTGCCAGCAACACCCGCGGGACCACTGAAGCTTTCTTT
TRBJ1-3 TRBV11-1 . . CASSSRASGNTIYF TGTGCCAGCAGCTCCAGGGCGTCTGGAAACACCATATATTTT
TRBJ2-5 TRBV11-3 TRBD2 once CASSPGLAGSQETQYF TGTGCCAGCAGCCCAGGACTAGCGGGGAGCCAAGAGACCCAGTACTTC
TRBJ1-1 TRBV28 TRBD1 . CASRGQEIRNTEAFF TGTGCCAGCAGAGGACAGGAGATCCGGAACACTGAAGCTTTCTTT
TRBJ1-1 TRBV10-3 . . CAITRDGGRAEAFF TGTGCCATCACCAGGGACGGGGGTAGGGCTGAAGCTTTCTTT
TRBJ2-3 TRBV30 . once CAWSQGGPGTDTQYF TGTGCCTGGAGTCAGGGAGGACCCGGCACAGATACGCAGTATTTT
TRBJ2-7 TRBV6-6 . . CASTQGNRNSAWEQYF TGTGCCAGCACCCAGGGGAACAGAAACTCTGCGTGGGAGCAGTACTTC
TRBJ2-7 TRBV7-8 . . CASSSPTMIHEQYF TGTGCCAGCAGCTCCCCGACTATGATCCACGAGCAGTACTTC
TRBJ1-6 TRBV15 . . CATSRDSLAPLHF TGTGCCACCAGCAGAGATAGCCTCGCACCCCTCCACTTT
TRBJ1-3 TRBV9 . . CASSVDPSGRNTIYF TGTGCCAGCAGCGTAGACCCGTCGGGGAGAAACACCATATATTTT
TRBJ2-1 TRBV2 TRBD2 . CASRHGRDGRGGMDEQFF TGTGCCAGCAGGCACGGAAGGGACGGGCGGGGGGGCATGGATGAGCAGTTCTTC
TRBJ1-1 TRBV2 TRBD1 few CASSGQGDGTEAFF TGTGCCAGCAGCGGACAGGGGGACGGCACTGAAGCTTTCTTT
TRBJ2-7 TRBV6-6 TRBD2 . CASRDKGTSLAYEQYF TGTGCCAGCAGAGATAAAGGGACTAGCTTAGCCTACGAGCAGTACTTC
TRBJ2-3 TRBV5-6 . . CASSLASETDTQYF TGTGCCAGCAGCTTAGCTAGTGAAACAGATACGCAGTATTTT
TRBJ2-7 TRBV7-2 . . CASSLAPGQAYEQYF TGTGCCAGCAGCTTAGCACCAGGGCAGGCCTACGAGCAGTACTTC
TRBJ1-6 TRBV5-6 . . CASSFQGPTSPLHF TGTGCCAGCAGCTTTCAGGGGCCAACCTCACCCCTCCACTTT
TRBJ1-6 TRBV30 . . CAWNVGGNRSPLHF TGTGCCTGGAATGTCGGAGGGAATCGTTCACCCCTCCACTTT
TRBJ1-5 TRBV6-1 . . CASSWQNSNQPQHF TGTGCCAGCAGTTGGCAGAATAGCAATCAGCCCCAGCATTTT
TRBJ2-1 TRBV6-1 . . CASSEGARSYNEQFF TGTGCCAGCAGTGAAGGGGCACGCTCCTACAATGAGCAGTTCTTC
TRBJ2-5 TRBV5-6 TRBD2 . CASSLVGAGVQETQYF TGTGCCAGCAGCTTGGTAGGCGCGGGGGTACAAGAGACCCAGTACTTC
TRBJ2-1 TRBV30 TRBD2 . CAWRTGTSGYNEQFF TGTGCCTGGAGGACCGGGACTAGCGGGTATAATGAGCAGTTCTTC